One sample yielded the 27 T cell receptor beta chains listed below, sequenced in a study of blood T cell repertoires in COVID-19. Assay: immunoSEQ multiplex PCR; the TCRdb copy retains only in-frame clones and omits some. The sample carries roughly 330,000 clones, approximately 90% recorded once. The sample consisted of peripheral blood. The receptors derive from a man aged 25-45 years with COVID-19, enrolled during active disease.

A remark on this clone: With a much larger clone just one base away, this may be a read error. V and J are TRBV6-2 or TRBV6-3 and TRBJ2-5; 14 nucleotides agree with TRBD2. Germline lookup yields CDR1 MNHEY and CDR2 SVGEGT. CDR3 length: 14 residues. Trimming at V came to 6 bases and at J to 5 bases, leaving 2 bases not matched to a gene. CDR3 nucleotides: TGTGCCAGCAGCCGGACTAGCGGGGGGGAGACCCAGTACTTC. Its translation: CASSRTSGGETQYF.

This clone has more than one count but fewer than ten. J is TRBJ1-3 and V is TRBV11-2; 9 bases map to TRBD1. CDR1 and CDR2 from the germline V gene are SGHAT and FQNNGV. The CDR3 is 17 amino acids. Trimming removed 4 bases from V and 3 bases from J; junction bases left unmatched: 10. CDR3 nucleotide sequence: TGTGCCAGCAGCTACAGGGGGCTGGCTGATGGTGGAAACACCATATATTTT. This gives the protein CASSYRGLADGGNTIYF.

The V call is TRBV4-3, the J call TRBJ1-1; tentatively, D is TRBD1 (6 bases). Germline lookup yields CDR1 LGHNA and CDR2 YSLEER. The CDR3 is 15 residues long. The germline V and J ends were trimmed by 1 base and 2 bases, with 11 bases remaining between them. CDR3 in DNA: TGCGCCAGCAGCCAAGCGAACAGGGTCAACACTGAAGCTTTCTTT. This translates into CASSQANRVNTEAFF.

This clone was recorded once. The chain uses TRBV10-1 and TRBJ2-7; D possibly corresponds to TRBD2 (8 bases). V was shortened by 6 bases and J by 4 bases, with 13 bases between the two germline ends. The germline V gene encodes CDR1 WNHNN and CDR2 SYGVQD (reference sequence). This CDR3 is 13 amino acids long. As DNA, the CDR3 is TGCGCCAGCAGAGGGGGCGGGAGGTACGAGCAGTACTTC. Protein: CASRGGGRYEQYF.

Only one count was recorded for this clone. The V gene is TRBV10-3, the J gene TRBJ1-1; 7 bases fit TRBD1. The CDR3 length is 16 residues. Germline V gene data show CDR1 as ENHRY and CDR2 as SYGVKD. V shed 5 bases and J 1 base; nucleotides not matched to a gene: 10. The CDR3 protein is CAISYRQGESNTEAFF. For the CDR3, the DNA is TGTGCCATCAGTTACAGACAGGGCGAATCGAACACTGAAGCTTTCTTT.

V is TRBV9 and J is TRBJ2-3, with no clear D. CDR1 and CDR2 from the germline V gene are SGDLS and YYNGEE. This CDR3 comprises 16 residues. V shed 3 bases and J shed 4 bases, with 18 bases lying between them. CDR3: CASSGSPLMSSDTQYF. CDR3 nucleotide sequence: TGTGCCAGCAGCGGGTCACCCCTAATGTCATCAGATACGCAGTATTTT.

The V gene is TRBV5-1, the J gene TRBJ2-4; 8 bases fit TRBD2. This CDR3 spans 16 amino acids. The germline gives CDR1 SGHRS, CDR2 YFSETQ. V was clipped by 4 bases and J by 5 bases; unmatched bases: 11. CDR3 nucleotides: TGCGCCAGCAGCCGTCGGGAGGGTAGAGATGAAAACATTCAGTACTTC. It yields the protein CASSRREGRDENIQYF.

This clone was counted only a few times. The gene calls are TRBV2 and TRBJ1-1; 7 nucleotides align to TRBD1. The CDR3 sequence is 14 residues long. Trimming cost V 8 bases and J 1 base; bases outside gene matches: 7. Germline V CDR1 and CDR2: SNHLY, FYNNEI. CDR3 in DNA: TGTGCCAGCGCAGGCGACAGGGCGAACACTGAAGCTTTCTTT. This sequence encodes CASAGDRANTEAFF.

The CDR3 sequence is CASLQGASNEQYF. For the CDR3, the DNA is TGTGCCAGCTTACAGGGGGCTAGCAACGAGCAGTACTTC. The chain couples TRBV25-1 to TRBJ2-7; 9 nucleotides match TRBD1. The trim removed 8 bases at V and 5 bases at J, leaving 7 bases unmatched. Per germline, CDR1 MGHDK and CDR2 SYGVNS. The CDR3 extends over 13 amino acids.

This chain links TRBV5-1 with TRBJ2-1; 10 bases map to TRBD2. V shed 7 bases and J 6 bases; nucleotides not matched to a gene: 10. Germline CDR1 SGHRS, CDR2 YFSETQ. This CDR3 has 15 residues. In DNA, the CDR3 is TGCGCCAGCGGCCCATTAGCGGGGGGCAGCAATGAGCAGTTCTTC. Encoded protein: CASGPLAGGSNEQFF.

The CDR3 spells CATSRGPQRNYEQYF. DNA for the CDR3: TGTGCCACCAGCAGAGGACCCCAGCGGAACTACGAGCAGTACTTC. V and J are TRBV15 and TRBJ2-7, with D perhaps matching TRBD2 (5 bases). CDR1 LNHNV and CDR2 YYDKDF come from the germline V gene (reference sequence). This CDR3 has 15 amino acids. V lost 1 base to trimming and J lost 3 bases, with 13 bases between them. Using reference TRBV15 and TRBJ2-7 for the parts outside the CDR3, the full variable domain is DAMVIQNPRYQVTQFGKPVTLSCSQTLNHNVMYWYQQKSSQAPKLLFHYYDKDFNNEADTPDNFQSRRPNTSFCFLDIRSPGLGDTAMYLCATSRGPQRNYEQYFGPGTRLTVT.

This clone came up once. This sequence joins TRBV28 and TRBJ2-5, with D maybe TRBD2 (6 bases). The length of the CDR3 is 14 residues. V lost 3 bases, J lost 2 bases, and 10 bases lay in between. From germline, CDR1 is MDHEN and CDR2 SYDVKM. The CDR3 spells CASSLYGTQETQYF. CDR3 nucleotides: TGTGCCAGCAGTTTGTACGGGACTCAAGAGACCCAGTACTTC. The complete variable domain, with remaining parts taken from reference TRBV28 and TRBJ2-5, reads DVKVTQSSRYLVKRTGEKVFLECVQDMDHENMFWYRQDPGLGLRLIYFSYDVKMKEKGDIPEGYSVSREKKERFSLILESASTNQTSMYLCASSLYGTQETQYFGPGTRLLVL.

The genes are TRBV7-2 and TRBJ1-2; D is unresolved. CDR1 SGHTA and CDR2 FQGNSA come from the germline V gene. V was cut by 1 base and J by 0 bases, with 9 bases left in between. The CDR3 loop spans 15 amino acids. CDR3 sequence: CASSLDRGSNYGYTF. The CDR3, as DNA: TGTGCCAGCAGCTTAGACCGGGGTTCTAACTATGGCTACACCTTC.

V usage is TRBV28 and J usage is TRBJ1-6, with D possibly TRBD1 on 5 matching bases. The V gene's germline CDR1 is MDHEN and CDR2 SYDVKM. This CDR3 contains 16 residues. V lost 1 base to trimming and J lost 5 bases, with 12 bases between them. CDR3 DNA: TGTGCCAGCAGTTTATTGGGGCGATCGGATAATTCACCCCTCCACTTT. Residues: CASSLLGRSDNSPLHF.

The V call is TRBV16, the J call TRBJ1-1, with 8 bases identical to TRBD1. This CDR3 spans 14 amino acids. Trimming removed 0 bases from V and 5 bases from J; junction bases left unmatched: 2. Germline-derived CDR1 and CDR2 are KGHSY and FQNENV. The CDR3 sequence is CASSQSRDRTEAFF. CDR3 bases: TGTGCCAGCAGCCAATCGAGGGACAGGACTGAAGCTTTCTTT.

This chain connects TRBV7-3 to TRBJ2-1; the match to TRBD2 covers 11 bases. The CDR3 is 15 residues long. The germline CDR1 and CDR2 sequences are SGHTA and FQGTGA. V shed 4 bases and J 9 bases; nucleotides not matched to a gene: 8. The DNA of the CDR3 is TGTGCCAGCAGCTCGCTAGCGGGAGGCGCCGGTGAGCAGTTCTTC. It encodes CASSSLAGGAGEQFF.

This chain links TRBV30 with TRBJ2-4; 7 nucleotides match TRBD1. CDR1 and CDR2 from the germline V gene are GTSNPN and SVGIG (reference sequence). CDR3 length: 14 amino acids. Trimming removed 1 base from V and 9 bases from J; junction bases left unmatched: 9. The CDR3 sequence is CAWSAQGVRGIQYF. The CDR3, as DNA: TGTGCCTGGAGTGCTCAGGGGGTCCGAGGCATTCAGTACTTC. The variable domain in full, with the rest retrieved from reference TRBV30 and TRBJ2-4, is SQTIHQWPATLVQPVGSPLSLECTVEGTSNPNLYWYRQAAGRGLQLLFYSVGIGQISSEVPQNLSASRPQDRQFILSSKKLLLSDSGFYLCAWSAQGVRGIQYFGAGTRLSVL.

V usage is TRBV25-1 and J usage is TRBJ2-1, with TRBD2 identical over 7 bases. Germline CDR1 MGHDK, CDR2 SYGVNS. The CDR3 loop spans 13 amino acids. V shed 8 bases and J 8 bases; nucleotides not matched to a gene: 9. The CDR3 DNA is TGTGCCAGCTCTTCGGGGGGTAGGGATGAGCAGTTCTTC. This translates into CASSSGGRDEQFF.

This clone occurred once. The chain couples TRBV19 to TRBJ1-1; 8 bases map to TRBD1. After removal of 8 bases from V and 1 base from J, the junction contained 9 bases not matched to a gene. The CDR3 is 15 residues long. Looked up from germline, CDR1 is LNHDA and CDR2 is SQIVND (reference sequence). In nucleotides, the CDR3 is TGTGCCAGTTCTATCGGACAGGGACGGAACACTGAAGCTTTCTTT. Translating gives CASSIGQGRNTEAFF.

The chain uses TRBV27 and TRBJ2-1; 7 bases agree with TRBD2. After removal of 0 bases from V and 7 bases from J, the junction contained 15 bases not matched to a gene. Germline V gives CDR1 MNHEY, CDR2 SMNVEV (reference sequence). This CDR3 spans 18 amino acids. The DNA for the CDR3 is TGTGCCAGCAGTTTATCGATGGGGGACTATCTATTATATAATGAGCAGTTCTTC. Translating it yields CASSLSMGDYLLYNEQFF.

The gene calls are TRBV5-5 and TRBJ2-7, with D perhaps TRBD1 (5 bases). V was shortened by 3 bases and J by 1 base, with 17 bases between the two germline ends. CDR3 length: 16 amino acids. The germline gives CDR1 SGHKS, CDR2 YYEKEE (reference sequence). Here the CDR3 reads CASSSPSTVFSYEQYF. DNA for the CDR3: TGTGCCAGCAGCTCGCCCTCGACAGTATTTTCCTACGAGCAGTACTTC. The whole variable domain, filled in from reference TRBV5-5 and TRBJ2-7, reads DAGVTQSPTHLIKTRGQQVTLRCSPISGHKSVSWYQQVLGQGPQFIFQYYEKEERGRGNFPDRFSARQFPNYSSELNVNALLLGDSALYLCASSSPSTVFSYEQYFGPGTRLTVT.

V usage is TRBV28 and J usage is TRBJ1-2; TRBD1 is a possible D gene (5 bases). CDR1 and CDR2 from the germline V gene are MDHEN and SYDVKM. Trimming cost V 2 bases and J 8 bases, with 18 bases left between them. The CDR3 loop spans 15 amino acids. The DNA of the CDR3 is TGTGCCAGCAGTTTAGGGGCCAACCCGAGGTTCGGCTACACCTTC. This codes for CASSLGANPRFGYTF.

The rearrangement links TRBV7-2 to TRBJ2-7; maybe TRBD2 (5 bases). The germline V gene encodes CDR1 SGHTA and CDR2 FQGNSA. The CDR3 is 13 amino acids. V gave up 5 bases and J gave up 4 bases, with 12 bases separating them. The CDR3 DNA reads as TGTGCCAGCAGCCCGATGGCGGGTTACGAGCAGTACTTC. Translated: CASSPMAGYEQYF.

The chain has TRBV7-3 and TRBJ2-1, with TRBD1 identical over 8 bases. The germline gives CDR1 SGHTA, CDR2 FQGTGA. V lost 5 bases to trimming and J lost 5 bases; unmatched junction nucleotides: 11. This CDR3 region has 16 residues. DNA of the CDR3: TGTGCCAGCAGCCTACGAGGCGGACAGGGTAACAATGAGCAGTTCTTC. Protein sequence: CASSLRGGQGNNEQFF.

V is TRBV25-1 and J is TRBJ1-3; perhaps TRBD1 as D (6 bases). Trimming cost V 6 bases and J 1 base, with 10 bases left between them. Germline V gene lookup returns CDR1 MGHDK and CDR2 SYGVNS. CDR3 length: 14 amino acids. CDR3 in DNA: TGTGCCAGCAGCGCAGGGGTTTCTGGAAACACCATATATTTT. It specifies CASSAGVSGNTIYF. The variable domain in full, with the rest retrieved from reference TRBV25-1 and TRBJ1-3, is EADIYQTPRYLVIGTGKKITLECSQTMGHDKMYWYQQDPGMELHLIHYSYGVNSTEKGDLSSESTVSRIRTEHFPLTLESARPSHTSQYLCASSAGVSGNTIYFGEGSWLTVV.

V is TRBV15 and J is TRBJ2-3; D remains ambiguous. With 1 base removed from V and 6 bases from J, the gap between germline ends came to 11 bases. The CDR3 sequence is 14 residues long. From germline, CDR1 is LNHNV and CDR2 YYDKDF (reference sequence). The CDR3 spells CATSRASSADTQYF. CDR3 DNA sequence: TGTGCCACCAGCAGAGCCTCTAGTGCGGATACGCAGTATTTT. The variable domain in full, with the rest retrieved from reference TRBV15 and TRBJ2-3, is DAMVIQNPRYQVTQFGKPVTLSCSQTLNHNVMYWYQQKSSQAPKLLFHYYDKDFNNEADTPDNFQSRRPNTSFCFLDIRSPGLGDTAMYLCATSRASSADTQYFGPGTRLTVL.

The chain links TRBV18 to TRBJ2-1, with 13 positions matching TRBD2. Germline CDR1 and CDR2: KGHSH and LQKENI. Trimming took 3 bases from V and 0 from J; bases not matched to a gene: 11. The CDR3 has 20 residues. CDR3 amino acids: CASSPGRTSGGGSSYNEQFF. The CDR3 DNA reads as TGTGCCAGCTCACCCGGCCGGACTAGCGGGGGCGGTAGCTCCTACAATGAGCAGTTCTTC.